One and the same sample provided the 20 T cell receptor beta chains below, sequenced in a study of cytomegalovirus exposure and HLA in healthy donors. Produced via immunoSEQ multiplex PCR; TCRdb's table is partial and in-frame only. The sample holds tens of thousands of clones; 95% are singletons and the top ten take approximately 3.4%. The specimen was PBMCs. Source of these receptors: a man aged 18-30 years in good health and CMV-seronegative.

This clone was picked up one time. V gene TRBV27 combines with J gene TRBJ2-3, with a weak D call TRBD1 (7 bases). Trimming took off 6 bases at V and 0 bases at J, with 16 bases between the two ends. Germline loops: CDR1 MNHEY, CDR2 SMNVEV (reference sequence). This CDR3 is built from 16 residues. The DNA for the CDR3 is TGTGCCAGCAGGCTTCAGGGGGGCCTAAGCACAGATACGCAGTATTTT. Its translation is CASRLQGGLSTDTQYF.

J is TRBJ1-2 and V is TRBV6-5, with 9 bases fitting TRBD1. This CDR3 is 13 amino acids long. Per the germline V gene, CDR1 is MNHEY and CDR2 is SVGAGI. V was clipped by 4 bases and J by 8 bases; unmatched bases: 5. CDR3 amino acids: CASSSGTGPGYTF. CDR3 sequence (DNA): TGTGCCAGCAGTTCCGGGACAGGGCCGGGCTACACCTTC.

This chain joins TRBV5-6 and TRBJ1-1; 9 bases fit TRBD1. The CDR3 spans 14 residues. The ends lost 2 bases at V and 8 bases at J; junction bases unmatched: 7. CDR1 is SGHDT, CDR2 YYEEEE, per germline. In DNA form, the CDR3 reads TGTGCCAGCAGCTTCTTCCGGGACAGGGTAGAAGCTTTCTTT. The encoded protein is CASSFFRDRVEAFF.

This chain links TRBV7-2 with TRBJ1-5; D is perhaps TRBD1 (5 bases). CDR1 SGHTA and CDR2 FQGNSA come from the germline V gene. With 4 bases removed from V and 6 bases from J, the gap between germline ends came to 13 bases. CDR3 length equals 14 residues. CDR3 bases: TGTGCCAGCAGCTCTCAACAGGAACGTCAGCCCCAGCATTTT. Translated, it gives CASSSQQERQPQHF. Combining the CDR3 with reference TRBV7-2 and TRBJ1-5 gives the whole variable domain GAGVSQSPSNKVTEKGKDVELRCDPISGHTALYWYRQSLGQGLEFLIYFQGNSAPDKSGLPSDRFSAERTGGSVSTLTIQRTQQEDSAVYLCASSSQQERQPQHFGDGTRLSIL.

This clone was seen just once. The chain has TRBV7-9 and TRBJ2-2; no clear D gene. Germline-derived CDR1 and CDR2 are SEHNR and FQNEAQ (reference sequence). V was pared by 2 bases and J by 6 bases, with 7 bases between. This CDR3 has 13 residues. The CDR3 sequence is CASSLTGSGELFF. DNA of the CDR3: TGTGCCAGCAGCTTAACGGGTTCCGGGGAGCTGTTTTTT.

This chain connects TRBV9 to TRBJ2-7; the D gene is possibly TRBD1 (6 bases). Germline CDR1 SGDLS, CDR2 YYNGEE. This CDR3 contains 14 residues. V lost 0 bases to trimming and J lost 4 bases, with 11 bases between them. CDR3 coding DNA: TGTGCCAGCAGCGTAGGGAACAGGGCGTACGAGCAGTACTTC. It is translated as CASSVGNRAYEQYF.

The chain uses TRBV5-1 and TRBJ1-2, with 9 nucleotides matching TRBD1. CDR1 and CDR2 from the germline V gene are SGHRS and YFSETQ. This CDR3 has 16 residues. J gave up 4 bases and V 4 bases, and 11 bases lay outside the gene matches. CDR3 sequence reads: CASSRDGTGRVYGYTF. Written as DNA, the CDR3 is TGCGCCAGCAGCCGTGACGGGACAGGGAGGGTCTATGGCTACACCTTC.

The chain joins TRBV7-3 to TRBJ2-5; 8 bases fit TRBD2. CDR3 size: 17 residues. The ends lost 3 bases at V and 1 base at J; junction bases unmatched: 10. Germline V gene lookup returns CDR1 SGHTA and CDR2 FQGTGA. In nucleotides, the CDR3 is TGTGCCAGCAGCTTGGGGACGGGGGGGCCCTTCCAAGAGACCCAGTACTTC. Its translation: CASSLGTGGPFQETQYF.

The genes are TRBV15 and TRBJ1-2; D is undetermined. Trimming left V 2 bases short and J 8 bases short, with 12 bases between. Germline V gene lookup returns CDR1 LNHNV and CDR2 YYDKDF (reference sequence). The CDR3 sequence is 13 residues long. CDR3 amino acids: CATSRPPSVGYTF. The CDR3 nucleotides are TGTGCCACCAGCAGACCCCCCTCCGTCGGCTACACCTTC.

This clone was counted between two and nine times. This CDR3 is CASRARGGARYEQYF. CDR3 nucleotides: TGTGCCAGCAGAGCACGCGGGGGGGCCCGCTACGAGCAGTACTTC. The rearrangement uses TRBV13 and TRBJ2-7, with 9 bases matching TRBD2. The V gene's germline CDR1 is PRHDT and CDR2 FYEKMQ (reference sequence). Trimming at V came to 6 bases and at J to 3 bases, leaving 9 bases not matched to a gene. The CDR3 totals 15 residues.

This chain joins TRBV19 and TRBJ1-6; no clear D gene. CDR1 LNHDA and CDR2 SQIVND come from the germline V gene (reference sequence). The length of the CDR3 is 13 residues. V dropped 0 bases and J dropped 9 bases, with 6 bases sitting between them. The CDR3 DNA reads as TGTGCCAGTAGTATAGAGGGAGGTTCACCCCTCCACTTT. Amino acids: CASSIEGGSPLHF.

The J gene is TRBJ2-1, the V gene TRBV14, with a possible D match to TRBD2 (6 bases). Germline V gene lookup returns CDR1 SGHDN and CDR2 FVKESK. The germline V and J ends were trimmed by 1 base and 6 bases, with 16 bases remaining between them. The CDR3 runs 16 residues. The CDR3 DNA sequence: TGTGCCAGCAGCCAAGCGATGGACGGGAGATTCAATGAGCAGTTCTTC. Translated: CASSQAMDGRFNEQFF.

CDR3 residues: CASSRDRVGTGELFF. The CDR3 DNA reads TGTGCCAGCAGCCGGGACAGGGTCGGCACCGGGGAGCTGTTTTTT. The genes are TRBV6-6 and TRBJ2-2; 9 positions match TRBD1. This CDR3 region has 15 residues. The V gene end was trimmed by 6 bases and the J gene end by 4 bases; junction bases not matched to a gene: 6. Germline V gene lookup returns CDR1 MNHNY and CDR2 SVGAGI (reference sequence).

For this clone: The same CDR3 can be traced to other DNA sequences in this sample. The V call is TRBV28, the J call TRBJ1-3, with D perhaps matching TRBD1 (6 bases). CDR1 is MDHEN and CDR2 is SYDVKM in the germline V gene. The germline V and J ends were trimmed by 6 bases and 2 bases, with 11 bases remaining between them. This CDR3 is 14 amino acids long. CDR3 sequence (DNA): TGTGCCAGCAGCTTACAGGGAACTGGAAACACCATATATTTT. This sequence encodes CASSLQGTGNTIYF.

The V call is TRBV6-5, the J call TRBJ1-2; D might be TRBD1 (5 bases). Trimming took 0 bases from V and 4 from J, leaving 6 bases between them. Looked up from germline, CDR1 is MNHEY and CDR2 is SVGAGI. The length of the CDR3 is 13 residues. This CDR3 reads CASSYSGGYGYTF. The CDR3 DNA follows: TGTGCCAGCAGTTACTCCGGGGGCTATGGCTACACCTTC.

The chain has TRBV30 and TRBJ2-7; possibly TRBD1 for D (6 bases). The ends were cut back, 3 bases at V and 7 bases at J, with 19 bases in the middle. This CDR3 has 14 residues. The germline gives CDR1 GTSNPN, CDR2 SVGIG (reference sequence). The CDR3 sequence: CAWRTTGYLGEQYF. The DNA of the CDR3 is TGTGCCTGGAGGACGACAGGTTACCTCGGGGAGCAGTACTTC.

The chain carries TRBV19 and TRBJ1-1; no clear D gene. There are 13 residues in the CDR3. Looked up from germline, CDR1 is LNHDA and CDR2 is SQIVND (reference sequence). With 5 bases removed from V and 5 bases from J, the gap between germline ends came to 12 bases. The CDR3 DNA follows: TGTGCCAGTAGTCCCGGCGAGAGGACTGAAGCTTTCTTT. Translation gives CASSPGERTEAFF.

The chain links TRBV6-6 to TRBJ1-3; 7 bases align to TRBD1. CDR3 length: 15 amino acids. Germline V lookup: CDR1 MNHNY, CDR2 SVGAGI (reference sequence). V was pared by 7 bases and J by 0 bases, with 6 bases of the junction left unmatched. The DNA of the CDR3 is TGTGCCAGCACCCTCGGGACAGTCTCTGGAAACACCATATATTTT. It codes for CASTLGTVSGNTIYF.

The chain joins TRBV5-1 to TRBJ1-6; 8 nucleotides line up with TRBD1. There are 15 residues in the CDR3. Trimming took 4 bases from V and 4 from J; bases not matched to a gene: 4. Germline loops: CDR1 SGHRS, CDR2 YFSETQ. CDR3 DNA sequence: TGCGCCAGCAGCCTGACAGGGGAATATAATTCACCCCTCCACTTT. Its translation is CASSLTGEYNSPLHF. The full variable domain, its missing parts supplied by reference TRBV5-1 and TRBJ1-6, is KAGVTQTPRYLIKTRGQQVTLSCSPISGHRSVSWYQQTPGQGLQFLFEYFSETQRNKGNFPGRFSGRQFSNSRSEMNVSTLELGDSALYLCASSLTGEYNSPLHFGNGTRLTVT.

This chain uses TRBV5-1 with TRBJ2-1, with a tentative D call TRBD1 (6 bases). V was clipped by 6 bases and J by 4 bases, with 11 bases between them. The germline gives CDR1 SGHRS, CDR2 YFSETQ. This CDR3 spans 13 amino acids. The CDR3 sequence: CASTPDSYNEQFF. CDR3 nucleotide sequence: TGCGCCAGCACCCCGGACAGTTACAATGAGCAGTTCTTC.